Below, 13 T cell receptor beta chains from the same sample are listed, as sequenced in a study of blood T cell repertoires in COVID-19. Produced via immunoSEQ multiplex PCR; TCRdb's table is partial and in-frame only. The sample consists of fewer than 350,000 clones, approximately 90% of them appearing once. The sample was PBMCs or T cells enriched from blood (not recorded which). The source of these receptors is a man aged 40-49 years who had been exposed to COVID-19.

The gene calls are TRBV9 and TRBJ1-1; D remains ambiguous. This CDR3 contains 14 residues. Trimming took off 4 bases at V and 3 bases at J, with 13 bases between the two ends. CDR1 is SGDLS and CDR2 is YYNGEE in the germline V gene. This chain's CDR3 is CASSPREAYTEAFF. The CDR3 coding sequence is TGTGCCAGCAGCCCTCGTGAAGCTTACACTGAAGCTTTCTTT.

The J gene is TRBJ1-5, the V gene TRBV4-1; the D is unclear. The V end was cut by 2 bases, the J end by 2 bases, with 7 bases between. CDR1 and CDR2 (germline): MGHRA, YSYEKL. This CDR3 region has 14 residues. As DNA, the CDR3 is TGCGCCAGCAGCCAACCTGGGCGCAATCAGCCCCAGCATTTT. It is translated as CASSQPGRNQPQHF.

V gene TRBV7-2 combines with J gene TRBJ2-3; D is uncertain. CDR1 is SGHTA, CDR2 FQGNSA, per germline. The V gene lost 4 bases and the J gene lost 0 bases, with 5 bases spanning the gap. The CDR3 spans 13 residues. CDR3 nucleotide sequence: TGTGCCAGCAGCTCGTTCAGCACAGATACGCAGTATTTT. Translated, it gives CASSSFSTDTQYF. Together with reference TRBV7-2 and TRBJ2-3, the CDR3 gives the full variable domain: GAGVSQSPSNKVTEKGKDVELRCDPISGHTALYWYRQSLGQGLEFLIYFQGNSAPDKSGLPSDRFSAERTGGSVSTLTIQRTQQEDSAVYLCASSSFSTDTQYFGPGTRLTVL.

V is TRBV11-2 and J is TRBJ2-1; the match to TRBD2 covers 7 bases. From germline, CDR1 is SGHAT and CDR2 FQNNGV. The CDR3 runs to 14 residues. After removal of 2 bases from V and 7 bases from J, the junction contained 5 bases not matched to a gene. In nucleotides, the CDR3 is TGTGCCAGCAGCTTACGGGAGGTGGGGAATGAGCAGTTCTTC. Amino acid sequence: CASSLREVGNEQFF. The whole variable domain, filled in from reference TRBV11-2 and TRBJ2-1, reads EAGVAQSPRYKIIEKRQSVAFWCNPISGHATLYWYQQILGQGPKLLIQFQNNGVVDDSQLPKDRFSAERLKGVDSTLKIQPAKLEDSAVYLCASSLREVGNEQFFGPGTRLTVL.

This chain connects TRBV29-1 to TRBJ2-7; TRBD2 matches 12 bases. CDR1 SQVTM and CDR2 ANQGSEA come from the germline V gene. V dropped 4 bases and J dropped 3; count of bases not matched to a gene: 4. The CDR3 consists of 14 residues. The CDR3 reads CSVALLAGGYEQYF. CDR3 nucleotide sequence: TGCAGCGTTGCATTACTAGCGGGGGGCTACGAGCAGTACTTC.

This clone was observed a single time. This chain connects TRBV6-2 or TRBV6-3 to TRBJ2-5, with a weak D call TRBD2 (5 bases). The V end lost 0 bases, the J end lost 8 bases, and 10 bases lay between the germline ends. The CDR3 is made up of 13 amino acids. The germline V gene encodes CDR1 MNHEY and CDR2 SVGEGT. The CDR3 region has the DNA TGTGCCAGCAGTTACTCAGGCCTAGCAACCCAGTACTTC. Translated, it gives CASSYSGLATQYF.

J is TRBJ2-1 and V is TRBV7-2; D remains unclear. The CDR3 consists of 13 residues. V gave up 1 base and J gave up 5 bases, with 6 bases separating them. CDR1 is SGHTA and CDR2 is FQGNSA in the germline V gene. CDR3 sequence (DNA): TGTGCCAGCAGCTTAGAGCGCAACAATGAGCAGTTCTTC. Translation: CASSLERNNEQFF.

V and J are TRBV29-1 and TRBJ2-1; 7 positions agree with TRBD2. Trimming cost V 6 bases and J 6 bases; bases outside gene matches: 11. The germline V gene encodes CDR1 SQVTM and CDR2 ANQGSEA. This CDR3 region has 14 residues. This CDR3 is CSVQRASGANEQFF. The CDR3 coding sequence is TGCAGCGTCCAACGGGCTAGCGGAGCCAATGAGCAGTTCTTC.

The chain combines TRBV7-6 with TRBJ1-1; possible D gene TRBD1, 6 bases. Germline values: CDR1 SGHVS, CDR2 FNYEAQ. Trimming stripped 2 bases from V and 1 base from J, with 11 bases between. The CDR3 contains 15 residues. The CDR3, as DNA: TGTGCCAGCAGCTTATCCCCGACAGGGAACACTGAAGCTTTCTTT. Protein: CASSLSPTGNTEAFF.

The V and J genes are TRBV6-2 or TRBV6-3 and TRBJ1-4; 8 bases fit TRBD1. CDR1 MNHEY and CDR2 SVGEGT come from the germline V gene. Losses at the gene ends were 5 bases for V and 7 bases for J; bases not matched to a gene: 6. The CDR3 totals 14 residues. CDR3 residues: CASSHWTGSEKLFF. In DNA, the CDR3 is TGTGCCAGCAGTCACTGGACAGGGAGTGAAAAACTGTTTTTT.

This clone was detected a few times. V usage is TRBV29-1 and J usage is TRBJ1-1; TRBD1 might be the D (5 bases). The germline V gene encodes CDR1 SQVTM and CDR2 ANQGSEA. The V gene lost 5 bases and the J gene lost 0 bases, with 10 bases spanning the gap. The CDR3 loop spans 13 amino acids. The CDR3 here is CSVRVDMNTEAFF. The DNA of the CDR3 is TGCAGCGTTCGTGTGGACATGAACACTGAAGCTTTCTTT.

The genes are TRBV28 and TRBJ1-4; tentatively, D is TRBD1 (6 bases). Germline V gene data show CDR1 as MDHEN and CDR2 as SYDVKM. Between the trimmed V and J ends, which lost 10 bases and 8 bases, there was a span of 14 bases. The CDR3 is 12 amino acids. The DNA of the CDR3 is TGTGCCACCTTACAGGGTGAAGAAAAACTGTTTTTT. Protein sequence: CATLQGEEKLFF.

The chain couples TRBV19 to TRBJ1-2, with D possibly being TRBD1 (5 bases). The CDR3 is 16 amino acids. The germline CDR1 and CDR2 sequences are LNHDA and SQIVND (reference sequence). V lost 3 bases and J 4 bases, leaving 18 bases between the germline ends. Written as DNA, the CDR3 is TGTGCCAGTAGTATGGCACAGGCCCGATTTCTCTATGGCTACACCTTC. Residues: CASSMAQARFLYGYTF.